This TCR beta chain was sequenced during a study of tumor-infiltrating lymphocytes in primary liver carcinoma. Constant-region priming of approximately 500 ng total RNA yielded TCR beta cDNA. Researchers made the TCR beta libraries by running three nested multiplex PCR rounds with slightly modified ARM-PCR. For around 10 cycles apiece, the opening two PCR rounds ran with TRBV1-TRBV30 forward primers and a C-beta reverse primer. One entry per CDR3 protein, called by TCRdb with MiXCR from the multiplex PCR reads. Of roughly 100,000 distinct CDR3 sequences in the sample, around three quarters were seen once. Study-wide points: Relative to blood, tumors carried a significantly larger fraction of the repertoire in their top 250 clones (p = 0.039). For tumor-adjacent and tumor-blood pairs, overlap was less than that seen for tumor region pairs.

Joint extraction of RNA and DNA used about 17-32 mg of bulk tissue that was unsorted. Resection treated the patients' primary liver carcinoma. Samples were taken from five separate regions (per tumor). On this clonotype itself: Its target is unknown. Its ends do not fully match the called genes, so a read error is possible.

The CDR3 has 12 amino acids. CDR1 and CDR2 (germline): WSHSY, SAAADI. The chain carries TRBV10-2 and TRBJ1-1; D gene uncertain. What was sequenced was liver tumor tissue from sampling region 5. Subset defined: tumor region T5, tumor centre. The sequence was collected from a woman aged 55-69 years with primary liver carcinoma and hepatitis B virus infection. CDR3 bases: TGCGCCAACAGTTTCGGTGGGACTGAAGCTTTCTTT. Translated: CANSFGGTEAFF.